This is a list of T cell receptor beta chains from one sample in a study of patients and donors after allogeneic stem cell transplantation. TCRdb re-called the RT-PCR reads through MiXCR, storing one row per CDR3 protein. The sample records more than 850,000 distinct CDR3 sequences, roughly 18% being singletons. The sequenced sample was blood, either unsorted or a sorted T cell fraction (not recorded which). The source is a human donor who was either an allogeneic HSCT recipient or a stem cell or donor lymphocyte infusion donor (not recorded which). It is not recorded whose cells these are; they may come from a transplant donor. Both conserved end residues are part of each CDR3. Fields, in order: V gene, D gene, clone size, J gene, CDR3 DNA, CDR3 protein. A D gene is named only where the DNA matches it firmly. Only some rows state a clone size, as once, few, many or a class for expanded clones.

>TRBV12-3/TRBV12-4|-|many|TRBJ1-2
TGTGCCAGCAGCTTGGTTCCTAACTATGGCTACACCTTC
CASSLVPNYGYTF
>TRBV5-1|-|-|TRBJ1-1
TGCGCCAGCAACTTTCAGGGAAACACTGAAGCTTTCTTT
CASNFQGNTEAFF
>TRBV12-3/TRBV12-4|TRBD1|many|TRBJ2-7
TGTGCCTCACAAGGACAGGGGGCGAACGAGCAGTACTTC
CASQGQGANEQYF
>TRBV11-3|TRBD2|-|TRBJ2-1
TGTGCCAGCAGCCCCCGACCTAGCGGTGAGCAGTTCTTC
CASSPRPSGEQFF
>TRBV20-1|-|few|TRBJ2-7
TGCAGTGCTAGAGTGGGACAAGGTTCTCTGAGGAGCTCCTACGAGCAGTACTTC
CSARVGQGSLRSSYEQYF
>TRBV6-1|TRBD1|-|TRBJ1-1
TGTGCCAGCCGAGGGACAGGGGGTCTGTCGGGTACTGAAGCTTTCTTT
CASRGTGGLSGTEAFF
>TRBV6-1|TRBD2|-|TRBJ2-7
TGTGCCAGCAGGGGAGGGTATGTCTACGAGCAGTACTTC
CASRGGYVYEQYF
>TRBV20-1|TRBD2|-|TRBJ2-1
TGCAGTGCTAGACTGTGGGCTAGCGGGAGGGTCCCCAGCTCCTACAATGAGCAGTTCTTC
CSARLWASGRVPSSYNEQFF
>TRBV29-1|TRBD1|few|TRBJ1-2
TGCAGCGGCCAGGACAGGATGTATGGCTACACCTTC
CSGQDRMYGYTF
>TRBV20-1|TRBD1|once|TRBJ1-1
TGCAGTGCCCCGGGACAGGGGATGTCTGAAGCTTTCTTT
CSAPGQGMSEAFF
>TRBV20-1|-|many|TRBJ2-7
TGCAGTGCTAGAGATTGGCGAGCCTCTCGCTCCTACGAGCAGTACTTC
CSARDWRASRSYEQYF
>TRBV6-1|-|-|TRBJ2-1
TGTGCCAGCACCGGTTACTCAGGGGGGATGAGCAATGAGCAGTTCTTC
CASTGYSGGMSNEQFF
>TRBV12-3/TRBV12-4|TRBD2|-|TRBJ2-3
TGTGCCAGCAGCCGGACTAGCGGGAAGGATACGCAGTATTTT
CASSRTSGKDTQYF
>TRBV7-9|TRBD2|few|TRBJ2-1
TGTGCCAGCAGCTTGCCGGGCGGGAGTGTCAATGAGCAGTTCTTC
CASSLPGGSVNEQFF
>TRBV12-3/TRBV12-4|-|-|TRBJ2-3
TGTGCCAGCAGCGACGGGACAACCGGTACAGATACGCAGTATTTT
CASSDGTTGTDTQYF
>TRBV12-3/TRBV12-4|-|many|TRBJ2-7
TGCGCCAGCAGCTTAACAGCATACGAGCAGTACTTC
CASSLTAYEQYF
>TRBV29-1|-|-|TRBJ1-1
TGCAGCGCCGCCTTTCGGGGGGTGAACACTGAAGCTTTCTTT
CSAAFRGVNTEAFF
>TRBV20-1|-|few|TRBJ2-1
TGCAGTGCTAGAGGTTGGAAAAATGAGCAGTTCTTC
CSARGWKNEQFF
>TRBV25-1|-|-|TRBJ1-1
TGTGCCAGCAGTGAATTAGGACGGGGCACTGAAGCTTTCTTT
CASSELGRGTEAFF
>TRBV6-2/TRBV6-3|-|-|TRBJ2-1
TGTGCCAGCAGTTACCCGAAAATAGGGGGCGGGGTTCCCTACAATGAGCAGTTCTTC
CASSYPKIGGGVPYNEQFF
>TRBV3-1|TRBD2|-|TRBJ2-7
TGTGCCAGCAGCCAAGACGGTCTAGCGGGAGGGAATCACTACGAGCAGTACTTC
CASSQDGLAGGNHYEQYF
>TRBV12-3/TRBV12-4|-|many|TRBJ2-6
TGTGCCAGCAGCCCTACGTCCTCTGGGGCCAACGTCCTGACTTTC
CASSPTSSGANVLTF
>TRBV6-5|TRBD2|-|TRBJ2-3
TGTGCCAGCAGTTCTAAGCGGGGGAGCACAGATACGCAGTATTTT
CASSSKRGSTDTQYF
>TRBV4-1|TRBD2|-|TRBJ2-1
TGCGCCAGCAGCCAATATATCCTTGGACTAGCGGGAGTTCCCTACAATGAGCAGTTCTTC
CASSQYILGLAGVPYNEQFF
>TRBV4-2|-|-|TRBJ2-1
TGTGCCAGCAGCCAAGTGGTTAGCAGCTCCTACAATGAGCAGTTCTTC
CASSQVVSSSYNEQFF
>TRBV3-1|-|few|TRBJ2-1
TGTGCCAGCAGCCAAGTGGGCTTAAGGGAGAACAATGAGCAGTTCTTC
CASSQVGLRENNEQFF
>TRBV7-9|TRBD1|-|TRBJ1-5
TGTGCCAGCAGCCCAGACAGGGCATTTGATAGCAATCAGCCCCAGCATTTT
CASSPDRAFDSNQPQHF
>TRBV30|TRBD1|-|TRBJ1-5
TGTGCCTGGAGTGTGGGGACAGGGGTAAATCAGCCCCAGCATTTT
CAWSVGTGVNQPQHF
>TRBV10-3|-|-|TRBJ1-1
TGTGCCATCAGTGAGTCGATGGAGACCGAAGCTTTCTTT
CAISESMETEAFF
>TRBV11-3|-|few|TRBJ2-3
TGTGCCAGCAGCTCCCGAAAACGGAATAGCACAGATACGCAGTATTTT
CASSSRKRNSTDTQYF
>TRBV12-3/TRBV12-4|-|few|TRBJ2-3
TGTGCCAGTCTCTTCCACCCAGATACGCAGTATTTT
CASLFHPDTQYF
>TRBV9|TRBD1|-|TRBJ2-7
TGTGCCAGCAGCGTAGCTACAGGGGAGAGCTCCTACGAGCAGTACTTC
CASSVATGESSYEQYF
>TRBV30|-|-|TRBJ1-6
TGTGCCTGGGCCGGGGACAATAATTCACCCCTCCACTTT
CAWAGDNNSPLHF
>TRBV4-3|TRBD1|-|TRBJ1-1
TGCGCCAGCAGCCACCTTGGACAGGGCACTGAAGCTTTCTTT
CASSHLGQGTEAFF
>TRBV12-3/TRBV12-4|TRBD1|-|TRBJ2-7
TGTGCCAGCAGTCCGGGACAGTATGGCGAGCAGTACTTC
CASSPGQYGEQYF
>TRBV24-1|-|-|TRBJ2-1
TGTGCCACCAGTGACGGCAGGTACCATGAGCAGTTCTTC
CATSDGRYHEQFF
>TRBV12-3/TRBV12-4|-|-|TRBJ1-2
TGTGCCAGCAACCGATACGCCCCCGGGGGCGACTATGGCTACACCTTC
CASNRYAPGGDYGYTF
>TRBV12-3/TRBV12-4|TRBD2|-|TRBJ2-5
TGTGCCAGCAGTTTAGTCCGGCTAGCGGGGGAGACCCAGTACTTC
CASSLVRLAGETQYF
>TRBV3-1|-|few|TRBJ2-3
TGTGCCAGCAGCCAAGACGTAGATACGCAGTATTTT
CASSQDVDTQYF
>TRBV12-3/TRBV12-4|TRBD2|many|TRBJ2-7
TGTGCCAGCAGTTCGGGACTAGTTTCCTACGAGCAGTACTTC
CASSSGLVSYEQYF
>TRBV21-1|-|-|TRBJ2-7
TGTGCCAGCAGCAAAGGCTCCGGGACTAGCGGGAACGACGAGCAGTACTTC
CASSKGSGTSGNDEQYF
>TRBV9|TRBD2|few|TRBJ2-3
TGTGCCAGCAGCCTCGGCACTAGCGGGGGGCCAATTTTT
CASSLGTSGGPIF
>TRBV3-1|-|few|TRBJ2-7
TGTGCCAGCAGCCAAGAAGTAGGAGGGGCGCGCGAGCAGTACTTC
CASSQEVGGAREQYF
>TRBV12-3/TRBV12-4|TRBD1|few|TRBJ1-1
TGTGCCAGCAGTTTTAGAACAGGGGGCGTGTACACTGAAGCTTTCTTT
CASSFRTGGVYTEAFF
>TRBV7-8|TRBD1|few|TRBJ1-2
TGTGCCAGCAGCCCGCACGACGGGACAGGGCCCAAAGTTAACTATGGCTACACCTTC
CASSPHDGTGPKVNYGYTF